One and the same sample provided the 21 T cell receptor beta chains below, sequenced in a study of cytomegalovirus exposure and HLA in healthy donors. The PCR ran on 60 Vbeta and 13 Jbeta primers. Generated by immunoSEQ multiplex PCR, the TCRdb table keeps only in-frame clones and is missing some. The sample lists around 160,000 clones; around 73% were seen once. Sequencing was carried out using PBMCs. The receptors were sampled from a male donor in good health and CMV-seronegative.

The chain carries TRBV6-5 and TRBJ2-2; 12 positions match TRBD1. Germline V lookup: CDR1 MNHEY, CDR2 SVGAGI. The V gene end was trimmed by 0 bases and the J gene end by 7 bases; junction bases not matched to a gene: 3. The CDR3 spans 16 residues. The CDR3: CASSYSGQGARGELFF. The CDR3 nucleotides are TGTGCCAGCAGTTACTCGGGACAGGGGGCCCGCGGGGAGCTGTTTTTT.

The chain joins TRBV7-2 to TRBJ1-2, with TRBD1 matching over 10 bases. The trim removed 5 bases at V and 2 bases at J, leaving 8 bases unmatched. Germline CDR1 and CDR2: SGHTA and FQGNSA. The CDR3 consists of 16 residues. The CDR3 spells CASSQTGGSANYGYTF. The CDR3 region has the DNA TGTGCCAGCAGCCAGACAGGGGGCTCCGCAAACTATGGCTACACCTTC.

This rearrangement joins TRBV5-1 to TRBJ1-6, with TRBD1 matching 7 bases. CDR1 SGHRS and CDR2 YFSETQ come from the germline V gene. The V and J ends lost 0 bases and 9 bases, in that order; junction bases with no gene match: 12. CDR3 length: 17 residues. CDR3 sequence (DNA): TGCGCCAGCAGCTTGGTTCCCTCGACAGGGCTCGGTTCACCCCTCCACTTT. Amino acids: CASSLVPSTGLGSPLHF.

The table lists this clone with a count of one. The CDR3 reads CASSRSQGYSPLHF. The CDR3 DNA sequence: TGTGCCAGTAGTAGGAGCCAGGGGTATTCACCCCTCCACTTT. The chain is built from TRBV19 and TRBJ1-6; D is possibly TRBD1 (6 bases). The V end lost 4 bases, the J end lost 8 bases, and 12 bases lay between the germline ends. Germline CDR1 reads LNHDA; CDR2 reads SQIVND (reference sequence). The CDR3 runs to 14 residues.

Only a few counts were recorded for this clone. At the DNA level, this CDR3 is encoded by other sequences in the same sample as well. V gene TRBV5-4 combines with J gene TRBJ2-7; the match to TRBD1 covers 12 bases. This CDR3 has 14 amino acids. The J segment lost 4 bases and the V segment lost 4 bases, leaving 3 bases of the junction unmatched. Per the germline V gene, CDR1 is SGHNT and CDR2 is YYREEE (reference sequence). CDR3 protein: CASSLGQGAYEQYF. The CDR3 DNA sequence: TGTGCCAGCAGCCTGGGACAGGGGGCTTACGAGCAGTACTTC.

The CDR3 nucleotides are TGCAGCGTCGCAGACAGGGTTGGGGGGAGGGGGGCCAACGTCCTGACTTTC. Protein product: CSVADRVGGRGANVLTF. This sequence joins TRBV29-1 and TRBJ2-6; weak D call: TRBD1 (7 bases). The CDR3 has 17 residues. Between the trimmed V and J ends, which lost 6 bases and 4 bases, there was a span of 22 bases. CDR1 is SQVTM, CDR2 ANQGSEA, per germline.

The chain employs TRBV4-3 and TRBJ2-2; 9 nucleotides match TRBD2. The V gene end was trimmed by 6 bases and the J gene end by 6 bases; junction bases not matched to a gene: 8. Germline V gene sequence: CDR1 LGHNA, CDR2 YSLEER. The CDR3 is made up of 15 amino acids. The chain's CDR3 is CASRAKAGGSGELFF. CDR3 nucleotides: TGCGCCAGCAGGGCAAAAGCGGGAGGATCCGGGGAGCTGTTTTTT.

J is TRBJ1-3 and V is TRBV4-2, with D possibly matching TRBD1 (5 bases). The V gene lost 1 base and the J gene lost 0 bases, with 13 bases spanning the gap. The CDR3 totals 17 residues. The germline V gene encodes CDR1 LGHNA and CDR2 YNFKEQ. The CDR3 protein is CASSQAFGGVSGNTIYF. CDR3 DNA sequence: TGTGCCAGCAGCCAAGCCTTTGGGGGGGTCTCTGGAAACACCATATATTTT.

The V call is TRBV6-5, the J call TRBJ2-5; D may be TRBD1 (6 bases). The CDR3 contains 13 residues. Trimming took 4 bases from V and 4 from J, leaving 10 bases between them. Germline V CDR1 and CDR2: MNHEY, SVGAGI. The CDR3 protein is CASSSRGRETQYF. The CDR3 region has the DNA TGTGCCAGCAGTTCCAGGGGCAGAGAGACCCAGTACTTC.

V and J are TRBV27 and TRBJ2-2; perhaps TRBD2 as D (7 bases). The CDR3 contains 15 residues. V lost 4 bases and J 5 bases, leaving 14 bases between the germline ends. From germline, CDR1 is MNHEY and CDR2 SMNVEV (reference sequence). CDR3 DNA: TGTGCCAGCAGTTACGGGGGAGGGGGAACCGGGGAGCTGTTTTTT. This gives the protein CASSYGGGGTGELFF.

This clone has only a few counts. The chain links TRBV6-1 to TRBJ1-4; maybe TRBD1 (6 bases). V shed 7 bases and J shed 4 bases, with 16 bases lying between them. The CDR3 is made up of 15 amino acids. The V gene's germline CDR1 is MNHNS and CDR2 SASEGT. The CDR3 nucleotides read TGTGCCAGCAAACCCGGGACACCAGATAATGAAAAACTGTTTTTT. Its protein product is CASKPGTPDNEKLFF.

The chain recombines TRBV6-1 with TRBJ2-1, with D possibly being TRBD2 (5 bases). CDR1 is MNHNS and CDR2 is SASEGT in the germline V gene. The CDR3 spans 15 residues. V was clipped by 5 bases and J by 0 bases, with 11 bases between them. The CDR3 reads CASSSDWSSYNEQFF. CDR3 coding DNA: TGTGCCAGCAGTTCGGACTGGTCCTCCTACAATGAGCAGTTCTTC.

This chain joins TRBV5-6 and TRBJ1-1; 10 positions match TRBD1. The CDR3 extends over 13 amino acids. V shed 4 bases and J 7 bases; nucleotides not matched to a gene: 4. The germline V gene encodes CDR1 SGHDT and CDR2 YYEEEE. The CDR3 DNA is TGTGCCAGCAGCCGACAGGGGGCGGATGAAGCTTTCTTT. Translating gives CASSRQGADEAFF.

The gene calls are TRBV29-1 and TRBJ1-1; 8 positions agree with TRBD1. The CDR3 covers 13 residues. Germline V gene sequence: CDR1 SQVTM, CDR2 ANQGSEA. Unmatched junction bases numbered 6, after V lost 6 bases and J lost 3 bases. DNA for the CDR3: TGCAGCGTACACAGGGGGGGGGACACTGAAGCTTTCTTT. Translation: CSVHRGGDTEAFF. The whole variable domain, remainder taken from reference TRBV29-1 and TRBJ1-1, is SAVISQKPSRDICQRGTSLTIQCQVDSQVTMMFWYRQQPGQSLTLIATANQGSEATYESGFVIDKFPISRPNLTFSTLTVSNMSPEDSSIYLCSVHRGGDTEAFFGQGTRLTVV.

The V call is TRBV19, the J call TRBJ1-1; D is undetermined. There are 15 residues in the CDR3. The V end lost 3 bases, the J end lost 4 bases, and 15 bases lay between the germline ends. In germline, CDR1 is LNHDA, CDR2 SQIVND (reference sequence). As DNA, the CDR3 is TGTGCCAGTAGTATGGGAGGGTCGATGGGCACTGAAGCTTTCTTT. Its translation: CASSMGGSMGTEAFF.

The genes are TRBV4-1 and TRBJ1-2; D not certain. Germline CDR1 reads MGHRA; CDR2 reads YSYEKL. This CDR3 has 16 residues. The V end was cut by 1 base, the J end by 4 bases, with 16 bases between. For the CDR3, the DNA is TGCGCCAGCAGCCAAGTAGGAAGGGAGCTGCGCTATGGCTACACCTTC. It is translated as CASSQVGRELRYGYTF.

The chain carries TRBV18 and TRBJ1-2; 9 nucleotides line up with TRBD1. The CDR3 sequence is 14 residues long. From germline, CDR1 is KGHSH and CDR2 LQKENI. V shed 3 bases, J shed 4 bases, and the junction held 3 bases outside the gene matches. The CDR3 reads CASSPQGQGYGYTF. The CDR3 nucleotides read TGTGCCAGCTCACCCCAGGGACAGGGCTATGGCTACACCTTC.

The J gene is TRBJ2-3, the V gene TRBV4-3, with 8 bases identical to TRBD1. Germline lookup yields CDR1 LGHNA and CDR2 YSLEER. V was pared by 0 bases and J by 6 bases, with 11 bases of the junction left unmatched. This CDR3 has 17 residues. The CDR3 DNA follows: TGCGCCAGCAGCCAAGATACCGGCAGGGGGCGCCGGGATACGCAGTATTTT. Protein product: CASSQDTGRGRRDTQYF.

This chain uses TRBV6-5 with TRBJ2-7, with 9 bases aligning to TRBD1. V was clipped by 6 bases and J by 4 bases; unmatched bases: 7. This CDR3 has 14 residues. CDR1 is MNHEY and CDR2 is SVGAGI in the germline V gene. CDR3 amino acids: CASSSSDRGYEQYF. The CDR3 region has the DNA TGTGCCAGCAGCTCCTCGGACAGGGGTTACGAGCAGTACTTC.

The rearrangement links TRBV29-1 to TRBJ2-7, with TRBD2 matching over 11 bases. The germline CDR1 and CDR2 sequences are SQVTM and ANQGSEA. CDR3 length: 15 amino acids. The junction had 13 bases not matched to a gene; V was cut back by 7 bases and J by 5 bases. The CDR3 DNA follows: TGCAGCGCTCTGACTAGCGGGAAGATGTACCACGAGCAGTACTTC. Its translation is CSALTSGKMYHEQYF.

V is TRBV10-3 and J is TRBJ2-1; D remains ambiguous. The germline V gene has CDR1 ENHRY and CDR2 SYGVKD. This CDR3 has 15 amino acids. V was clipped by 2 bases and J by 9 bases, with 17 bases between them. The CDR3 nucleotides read TGTGCCATCAGTGAGGCAGCAGGTAGTTTCAGTGAGCAGTTCTTC. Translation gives CAISEAAGSFSEQFF.